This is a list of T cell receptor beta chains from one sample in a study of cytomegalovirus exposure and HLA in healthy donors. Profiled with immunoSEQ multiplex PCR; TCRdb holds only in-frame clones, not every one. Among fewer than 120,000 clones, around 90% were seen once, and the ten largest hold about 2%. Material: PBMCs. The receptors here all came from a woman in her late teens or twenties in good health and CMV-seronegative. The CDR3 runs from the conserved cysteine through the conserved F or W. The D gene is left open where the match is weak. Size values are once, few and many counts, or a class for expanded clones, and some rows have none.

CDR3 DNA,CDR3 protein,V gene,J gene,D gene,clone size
TGCGCCAGCAGCCTCTCCGGGACAGCGAACACCGGGGAGCTGTTTTTT,CASSLSGTANTGELFF,TRBV5-1,TRBJ2-2,TRBD1,-
TGTGCCAGCAGTTACGGCACAGGGCCTGGAAACACCATATATTTT,CASSYGTGPGNTIYF,TRBV6-5,TRBJ1-3,-,-
TGCAGCGCGGGCCGGGGGAGCACAGATACGCAGTATTTT,CSAGRGSTDTQYF,TRBV29-1,TRBJ2-3,-,-
TGTGCCAGCAGTTCCTTGACAGGGGATTACGAGCAGTACTTC,CASSSLTGDYEQYF,TRBV6-5,TRBJ2-7,TRBD1,-
TGTGCCAGCAGCGTAGGGGGGGCTAATGAAAAACTGTTTTTT,CASSVGGANEKLFF,TRBV9,TRBJ1-4,-,-
TGCGCCAGCAGCCTGGGGCAGGGGGTTGATCGTAGGGAGACCCAGTACTTC,CASSLGQGVDRRETQYF,TRBV5-1,TRBJ2-5,TRBD1,once
TGTGCCAGCAGCCAAGAAGGGCACGACAGGGACTACGAGCAGTACTTC,CASSQEGHDRDYEQYF,TRBV4-2,TRBJ2-7,TRBD1,-
TGTGCCAGCAGGGACAGGGACAGCACCGGGGAGCTGTTTTTT,CASRDRDSTGELFF,TRBV6-6,TRBJ2-2,TRBD1,-
TGCGCCAGCAGCCAAGACGCTAATCCCTCCTACGAGCAGTACTTC,CASSQDANPSYEQYF,TRBV4-3,TRBJ2-7,-,-
TGCGCCAGCAGCCCGGGCCCCACAGGGAACTATGGCTACACCTTC,CASSPGPTGNYGYTF,TRBV4-3,TRBJ1-2,-,-
TGTGCCACCAGCAGAGATCCCGGGACAGGTGGTGAAAAACTGTTTTTT,CATSRDPGTGGEKLFF,TRBV15,TRBJ1-4,TRBD1,once
TGTGCCAGCAGCTTTCGAGGCTTAAATGGGGGGAATGAGCAGTTCTTC,CASSFRGLNGGNEQFF,TRBV7-3,TRBJ2-1,-,-
TGTGCCAGCAGTAGCGGGGGGGCGGGCAGAGAGACCCAGTACTTC,CASSSGGAGRETQYF,TRBV28,TRBJ2-5,TRBD2,-
TGTGCCAGCGCCTCGGGGGGCTATAGCAATCAGCCCCAGCATTTT,CASASGGYSNQPQHF,TRBV27,TRBJ1-5,-,-
TGTGCCAGCAAGAAACGGGATGGCGGAGCCTACGAGCAGTACTTC,CASKKRDGGAYEQYF,TRBV6-5,TRBJ2-7,-,-
TGTGCCAGCAGTGATGGTCGGTCTAGGCAGTACTTC,CASSDGRSRQYF,TRBV2,TRBJ2-7,-,-
TGTGCCAGCAGCTTTGCCGGGGGTCGACAGGGGATCCACGAGCAGTACTTC,CASSFAGGRQGIHEQYF,TRBV7-9,TRBJ2-7,TRBD1,few
TGTGCCACGAGGGGGTCAAACACTGAAGCTTTCTTT,CATRGSNTEAFF,TRBV10-3,TRBJ1-1,-,-
TGCGCCAGCAGCTTAGGACAGGGGGGGACAGAGACCCAGTACTTC,CASSLGQGGTETQYF,TRBV5-1,TRBJ2-5,TRBD1,-
TGTGCCAGCTCAGCTAAGGTTTTAGCGGATTTCAATCGACCCTACGAGCAGTACTTC,CASSAKVLADFNRPYEQYF,TRBV18,TRBJ2-7,-,-
TGTGCCAGCAGCCAAGATCTTCCTAGCGGGAGTCACTACGAGCAGTACTTC,CASSQDLPSGSHYEQYF,TRBV4-2,TRBJ2-7,TRBD2,-
TGTGCCAGCAGAACCGGGAACCTATTGAATGAGCAGTTCTTC,CASRTGNLLNEQFF,TRBV6-5,TRBJ2-1,-,-
TGTGCCAGTAGTATTGCTAGGAGCACTGAAGCTTTCTTT,CASSIARSTEAFF,TRBV19,TRBJ1-1,-,-
TGTGCCACCAGCACCCGGGACAGCGCTGGCTACACCTTC,CATSTRDSAGYTF,TRBV15,TRBJ1-2,TRBD1,few
TGTGCCAGCAGACAGGACATAGGCACAGATACGCAGTATTTT,CASRQDIGTDTQYF,TRBV27,TRBJ2-3,-,once
TGTGCCAGCAGCTCCTTCCCAGGGGATGGCTACACCTTC,CASSSFPGDGYTF,TRBV5-4,TRBJ1-2,-,few
TGTGCCTGGAGCCTAGGTGGGACCGGGGAGCTGTTTTTT,CAWSLGGTGELFF,TRBV30,TRBJ2-2,-,once
TGTGCCAGCAGTAACACCGGGACAGGTAACTCTGGGGCCAACGTCCTGACTTTC,CASSNTGTGNSGANVLTF,TRBV27,TRBJ2-6,TRBD1,-
TGCGCCAGCAGCCCTACTGGGGGCGGGGGGGCTTTCGCAGATACGCAGTATTTT,CASSPTGGGGAFADTQYF,TRBV5-1,TRBJ2-3,TRBD2,-
TGTGCCAGCACGGGCGGACAGCTCTCTGGAAACACCATATATTTT,CASTGGQLSGNTIYF,TRBV28,TRBJ1-3,-,-
TGTGCCAGCAGCTTCGACAGGGGCTACGAGCAGTACTTC,CASSFDRGYEQYF,TRBV7-2,TRBJ2-7,TRBD1,-
TGCGCCAGCAGCCCGCTAGCGGCTGGAGGAAACACCATATATTTT,CASSPLAAGGNTIYF,TRBV5-1,TRBJ1-3,-,-
TGTGCCAGCAGTACGCACTCGACCAGGGTTGGAGTATTGCATTTT,CASSTHSTRVGVLHF,TRBV27,TRBJ1-5,-,-
TGTGCCAGCAGCCTCACTAGCGGGGGGGTCGGCGGGGAGCTGTTTTTT,CASSLTSGGVGGELFF,TRBV4-2,TRBJ2-2,TRBD2,once
TGCGCCAGCAGCCCTTACGCGACTAGCGGGGGATACAATGAGCAGTTCTTC,CASSPYATSGGYNEQFF,TRBV4-1,TRBJ2-1,TRBD2,-
TGTGCCAGCAGTGATCCCGGAGCGGGAGGTTACAATGAGCAGTTCTTC,CASSDPGAGGYNEQFF,TRBV25-1,TRBJ2-1,TRBD2,-
TGTGCCAGCAGCTTAACCGGGAACCCCCGAGAGCAGTACTTC,CASSLTGNPREQYF,TRBV7-3,TRBJ2-7,-,-
TGTGCCAGCAGCTTACGGACAGGCGACCTCTCTGGAAACACCATATATTTT,CASSLRTGDLSGNTIYF,TRBV9,TRBJ1-3,TRBD1,once
TGTGCCAGCAGTTTCGGGGTCGGTAAAGGCCGAGCCTTCAATCAGCCCCAGCATTTT,CASSFGVGKGRAFNQPQHF,TRBV28,TRBJ1-5,-,-
TGTGCCAGCTTACGAGGGCGCGGCACCGGGGAGCTGTTTTTT,CASLRGRGTGELFF,TRBV28,TRBJ2-2,-,once
TGTGCCATCAGTGAGTCGGGAACAGGGGTGTATTTT,CAISESGTGVYF,TRBV10-3,TRBJ2-3,TRBD1,once
TGTGCCAGCAGTGAACGGTGGCGTGGGACTACAGATACGCAGTATTTT,CASSERWRGTTDTQYF,TRBV2,TRBJ2-3,-,few
TGTGCCAGTAGTAAGGGTAGCGGCACAGATACGCAGTATTTT,CASSKGSGTDTQYF,TRBV19,TRBJ2-3,-,-
TGTGCCAGCAGGGCCGGGACAGCCACCTACGAGCAGTACTTC,CASRAGTATYEQYF,TRBV28,TRBJ2-7,TRBD1,-
TGTGCCAGCAGCCCACAGGGGGCGAGCAATCAGCCCCAGCATTTT,CASSPQGASNQPQHF,TRBV7-8,TRBJ1-5,TRBD1,-
TGTGCCAGCAGCCCCGGGGGGGTTACAATGAACACTGAAGCTTTCTTT,CASSPGGVTMNTEAFF,TRBV7-3,TRBJ1-1,-,-
TGTGCCAGCAGGCAGCGACCAGGGATCGCTTATGGCTACACCTTC,CASRQRPGIAYGYTF,TRBV6-4,TRBJ1-2,-,-